Below, 9 T cell receptor beta chains from the same sample are listed, as sequenced in a study of cytomegalovirus exposure and HLA in healthy donors. The repertoire was sequenced with immunoSEQ multiplex PCR; TCRdb's copy has only in-frame clones and lacks some. The sample has 100,000 to 150,000 clones, about 91% seen once; the top ten hold less than 1.5%. Material: PBMCs. Source of these receptors: a woman aged 18 to 35 in good health and CMV-seronegative.

CDR3 DNA: TGTGCCAGCAGCCGCGGGACCGCTCCTGGCTACACCTTC. Protein product: CASSRGTAPGYTF. J is TRBJ1-2 and V is TRBV7-9; a possible D gene is TRBD1 (5 bases). CDR1 is SEHNR and CDR2 is FQNEAQ in the germline V gene (reference sequence). V was shortened by 5 bases and J by 7 bases, with 14 bases between the two germline ends. This CDR3 has 13 amino acids.

The V call is TRBV28, the J call TRBJ1-2; TRBD1 matches 7 bases. Unmatched junction bases numbered 5, after V lost 3 bases and J lost 4 bases. The CDR3 sequence is 14 residues long. Per the germline V gene, CDR1 is MDHEN and CDR2 is SYDVKM. CDR3 sequence reads: CASSLPTGTYGYTF. CDR3 DNA sequence: TGTGCCAGCAGTTTGCCGACAGGGACCTATGGCTACACCTTC.

CDR3 sequence: CASSLLSGTQFF. CDR3 nucleotide sequence: TGTGCCAGCAGCTTGCTTAGCGGGACGCAGTTCTTC. The chain uses TRBV13 and TRBJ2-1, with 8 positions matching TRBD2. Germline V gives CDR1 PRHDT, CDR2 FYEKMQ (reference sequence). The CDR3 covers 12 residues. With V trimmed by 3 bases and J by 12 bases, 4 bases remained unmatched. Combining the CDR3 with reference TRBV13 and TRBJ2-1 gives the whole variable domain AAGVIQSPRHLIKEKRETATLKCYPIPRHDTVYWYQQGPGQDPQFLISFYEKMQSDKGSIPDRFSAQQFSDYHSELNMSSLELGDSALYFCASSLLSGTQFFGPGTRLTVL.

The chain couples TRBV30 to TRBJ1-1; 8 positions match TRBD1. CDR1 is GTSNPN and CDR2 is SVGIG in the germline V gene (reference sequence). The CDR3 sequence is 15 residues long. After removal of 2 bases from V and 4 bases from J, the junction contained 9 bases not matched to a gene. The CDR3 here is CAWSPRGRWGTEAFF. CDR3 sequence (DNA): TGTGCCTGGAGTCCCAGGGGGCGTTGGGGCACTGAAGCTTTCTTT.

The chain links TRBV28 to TRBJ2-7; 12 bases are shared with TRBD1. V trimming: 6 bases; J trimming: 7 bases; junction bases outside the gene matches: 13. Germline V CDR1 and CDR2: MDHEN, SYDVKM. The CDR3 extends over 16 amino acids. This CDR3 is CASSKGGQGAWDEQYV. The CDR3 DNA is TGTGCCAGCAGCAAGGGGGGACAGGGGGCATGGGATGAGCAGTACGTC.

CDR3 protein: CASRQTTSKAFF. CDR3 nucleotides: TGTGCCAGTAGACAGACCACTTCGAAAGCTTTCTTT. The chain uses TRBV6-5 and TRBJ1-1; possibly TRBD1 for D (5 bases). The CDR3 has 12 amino acids. V lost 9 bases and J 9 bases, leaving 17 bases between the germline ends. Germline V gene sequence: CDR1 MNHEY, CDR2 SVGAGI.

The chain has TRBV6-5 and TRBJ2-3, with a weak D call TRBD1 (5 bases). Germline V gene lookup returns CDR1 MNHEY and CDR2 SVGAGI. V lost 5 bases and J 4 bases, leaving 10 bases between the germline ends. CDR3 length: 13 amino acids. The CDR3 spells CASSPAGPDTQYF. The CDR3 DNA reads TGTGCCAGCAGTCCGGCAGGGCCAGATACGCAGTATTTT.

This chain connects TRBV9 to TRBJ2-3; 9 bases fit TRBD2. Germline trimming cut 4 bases from V and 5 bases from J; bases unmatched to any gene: 8. The germline V gene encodes CDR1 SGDLS and CDR2 YYNGEE. The CDR3 covers 15 residues. The CDR3 coding sequence is TGTGCCAGCAGCCCCCCTAGCGGGATCGAAGATACGCAGTATTTT. It encodes CASSPPSGIEDTQYF. Full variable domain (outside the CDR3, taken from reference TRBV9 and TRBJ2-3): DSGVTQTPKHLITATGQRVTLRCSPRSGDLSVYWYQQSLDQGLQFLIQYYNGEERAKGNILERFSAQQFPDLHSELNLSSLELGDSALYFCASSPPSGIEDTQYFGPGTRLTVL.

In this sample, this clone turned up once. This chain joins TRBV4-2 and TRBJ2-1; 15 bases map to TRBD2. CDR3 size: 20 residues. CDR1 LGHNA and CDR2 YNFKEQ come from the germline V gene. With V trimmed by 3 bases and J by 5 bases, 14 bases remained unmatched. CDR3 sequence (DNA): TGTGCCAGCAGCCACGCGGGACTAGCGGGGGGCGCCCATTTGGACAATGAGCAGTTCTTC. Protein sequence: CASSHAGLAGGAHLDNEQFF.